Following are 18 T cell receptor beta chains from one sample sequenced in a study of T cell responses to AZD1222 COVID-19 vaccine (dated by TCRdb to about 2021). The library was prepared using the immunoSEQ multiplex PCR assay. Drawn from immuneACCESS, this table holds only the in-frame rearrangements with V and J called that TCRdb kept. Clones are partly lost; checked studies trace under half to an unresolved V gene and leave the rest unexplained. For this sample there are roughly 85,000 clones; 88% appear just once. Together, the top ten hold more than 4.5% of the sample. This sample's time point label indicates: baseline before first vaccination. The sample's treatment or condition label, decoded: meningococcal conjugate vaccine given as trial control. The specimen comprised peripheral blood, sampled on day 0 of MenACWY control vaccination. The receptors stem from an adult in good health.

The rearrangement links TRBV5-5 to TRBJ1-6; maybe TRBD1 (5 bases). This CDR3 is built from 15 residues. CDR1 and CDR2 (germline): SGHKS, YYEKEE (reference sequence). The germline V and J ends were trimmed by 3 bases and 7 bases, with 14 bases remaining between them. CDR3 sequence reads: CASSSGQGYNSPLHF. CDR3 coding DNA: TGTGCCAGCAGCTCGGGGCAGGGCTACAATTCACCCCTCCACTTT.

V and J are TRBV5-5 and TRBJ1-1, with TRBD1 as a possible D gene (6 bases). CDR3 length: 13 amino acids. In germline, CDR1 is SGHKS, CDR2 YYEKEE (reference sequence). V lost 5 bases to trimming and J lost 7 bases, with 15 bases between them. DNA of the CDR3: TGTGCCAGCAGACTGGGGCAGGGGAGTGAAGCTTTCTTT. Protein product: CASRLGQGSEAFF.

V is TRBV7-8 and J is TRBJ1-5, with D tentatively TRBD1 (5 bases). The CDR3 sequence is 16 residues long. V shed 0 bases and J shed 5 bases, with 14 bases lying between them. The germline CDR1 and CDR2 sequences are SGHVS and FQNEAQ. In nucleotides, the CDR3 is TGTGCCAGCAGCTTAGCCCCGGGGCAGAAATATCAGCCCCAGCATTTT. Translation gives CASSLAPGQKYQPQHF.

Written as DNA, the CDR3 is TGTGCCTCCCACGGACAGGGAGGCGGCGAGCAGTACTTC. Protein sequence: CASHGQGGGEQYF. The chain carries TRBV2 and TRBJ2-7; 8 bases map to TRBD1. Germline V gene sequence: CDR1 SNHLY, CDR2 FYNNEI. The CDR3 has 13 residues. J was trimmed by 6 bases and V by 11 bases; bases with no gene match: 12.

This chain links TRBV11-2 with TRBJ1-1; TRBD1 aligns across 9 bases. J lost 8 bases, V lost 8 bases, and 6 bases had no gene match. The CDR3 totals 12 residues. Germline CDR1 reads SGHAT; CDR2 reads FQNNGV. The CDR3 DNA sequence: TGTGCCAGCGTCGGGACAGGGAAGGAAGCTTTCTTT. Translation: CASVGTGKEAFF.

V is TRBV9 and J is TRBJ2-1; tentatively, D is TRBD1 (7 bases). Germline V lookup: CDR1 SGDLS, CDR2 YYNGEE. The CDR3 loop spans 14 amino acids. V was trimmed by 1 base and J by 5 bases, leaving 10 bases between them. CDR3 loop: CASSVQGGDNEQFF. The CDR3 DNA sequence: TGTGCCAGCAGCGTACAGGGGGGAGACAATGAGCAGTTCTTC.

The chain employs TRBV15 and TRBJ1-1, with D uncertain. CDR1 and CDR2 (germline): LNHNV, YYDKDF (reference sequence). The CDR3 consists of 14 residues. The ends were cut back, 3 bases at V and 1 base at J, with 9 bases in the middle. The CDR3 DNA is TGTGCCACCAGCAGGCAGGACGCGAACACTGAAGCTTTCTTT. Protein sequence: CATSRQDANTEAFF. Drawing the rest from reference TRBV15 and TRBJ1-1, the complete variable domain is DAMVIQNPRYQVTQFGKPVTLSCSQTLNHNVMYWYQQKSSQAPKLLFHYYDKDFNNEADTPDNFQSRRPNTSFCFLDIRSPGLGDTAMYLCATSRQDANTEAFFGQGTRLTVV.

With respect to this clone: The identical CDR3 is also encoded by other nucleotide sequences in the sample. The chain joins TRBV3-1 (or the pseudogene TRBV3-2) to TRBJ1-6; no definite D call. The CDR3 sequence is 13 residues long. Looked up from germline, CDR1 is LGHDT and CDR2 is YNNKEL (reference sequence). V lost 1 base and J lost 7, with 5 bases in between. CDR3 residues: CASSQAANSPLHF. CDR3 coding DNA: TGTGCCAGCAGCCAAGCTGCCAATTCACCCCTCCACTTT.

The CDR3: CASSPSGGGWDTQYF. The CDR3 DNA reads as TGTGCCAGCAGTCCTAGCGGGGGGGGTTGGGATACGCAGTATTTT. The rearrangement joins TRBV9 to TRBJ2-3, with 12 bases identical to TRBD2. Losses at the gene ends were 5 bases for V and 6 bases for J; bases not matched to a gene: 7. Germline loops: CDR1 SGDLS, CDR2 YYNGEE. CDR3 length: 15 amino acids.

This clone was recorded only once. This chain uses TRBV28 with TRBJ2-7, with D perhaps matching TRBD1 (5 bases). There are 14 residues in the CDR3. Trimming removed 4 bases at V and 2 bases at J, with 12 bases between. CDR1 is MDHEN and CDR2 is SYDVKM in the germline V gene. For the CDR3, the DNA is TGTGCCAGCAGTTCTTCAGGGCCCCCCTACGAGCAGTACTTC. This gives the protein CASSSSGPPYEQYF.

The chain uses TRBV6-5 and TRBJ1-4; D possibly corresponds to TRBD1 (6 bases). CDR3 length: 12 residues. Germline CDR1 reads MNHEY; CDR2 reads SVGAGI. With 8 bases removed from V and 7 bases from J, the gap between germline ends came to 11 bases. CDR3 nucleotides: TGTGCCAGCGCAGGGGTGGTTGAAAAACTGTTTTTT. Amino acid sequence: CASAGVVEKLFF.

The CDR3 region is CAWSVLAEQYF. The CDR3 nucleotides are TGTGCCTGGAGTGTATTGGCCGAGCAGTACTTC. The chain links TRBV30 to TRBJ2-7; no clear D. CDR3 size: 11 residues. The V end lost 0 bases, the J end lost 6 bases, and 6 bases lay between the germline ends. The germline gives CDR1 GTSNPN, CDR2 SVGIG (reference sequence). The variable domain in full, with the rest retrieved from reference TRBV30 and TRBJ2-7, is SQTIHQWPATLVQPVGSPLSLECTVEGTSNPNLYWYRQAAGRGLQLLFYSVGIGQISSEVPQNLSASRPQDRQFILSSKKLLLSDSGFYLCAWSVLAEQYFGPGTRLTVT.

V usage is TRBV12-3 or TRBV12-4 and J usage is TRBJ1-1, with unresolved D. CDR3 length: 13 residues. Deletions cut 5 bases from V and 11 bases from J, with 18 bases between. Here the CDR3 DNA reads TGTGCCAGCAGTCCGCCTTGGCGTGACGATGCTTTCTTT. This sequence encodes CASSPPWRDDAFF.

This clone was recorded only once. The chain combines TRBV9 with TRBJ2-2; TRBD1 might be the D (5 bases). Germline CDR1 SGDLS, CDR2 YYNGEE. The CDR3 totals 16 residues. The V end was cut by 5 bases, the J end by 5 bases, with 19 bases between. The CDR3 sequence is CASRFDRQLGTGELFF. CDR3 sequence (DNA): TGTGCCAGCAGGTTCGACAGACAACTGGGTACCGGGGAGCTGTTTTTT.

The chain carries TRBV6-5 and TRBJ1-1; 8 bases are shared with TRBD1. Germline CDR1 MNHEY, CDR2 SVGAGI. V was clipped by 5 bases and J by 11 bases; unmatched bases: 10. The CDR3 spans 13 residues. DNA of the CDR3: TGTGCCAGCAGTCCAGTCGCCGGGACAGGCGCTTTCTTT. Protein product: CASSPVAGTGAFF.

The chain has TRBV7-2 and TRBJ1-2, with no clear D. Trimming left V 1 base short and J 7 bases short, with 7 bases between. CDR1 SGHTA and CDR2 FQGNSA come from the germline V gene. The CDR3 is made up of 12 amino acids. The CDR3 protein is CASSLGMGGYTF. CDR3 DNA sequence: TGTGCCAGCAGCTTAGGGATGGGTGGCTACACCTTC.

This chain's CDR3 is CASSAKTEAFF. DNA for the CDR3: TGTGCCAGCAGTGCCAAGACTGAAGCTTTCTTT. This sequence joins TRBV28 and TRBJ1-1; no definite D call. V was pared by 5 bases and J by 5 bases, with 6 bases between. This CDR3 comprises 11 residues. CDR1 is MDHEN and CDR2 is SYDVKM in the germline V gene.

The chain recombines TRBV12-3 or TRBV12-4 with TRBJ2-7, with D possibly matching TRBD1 (6 bases). The germline V and J ends were trimmed by 6 bases and 6 bases, with 15 bases remaining between them. The CDR3 has 13 residues. CDR3 DNA: TGTGCCAGCAGCACAGGGCAGACAGGCGAGCAGTACTTC. It codes for CASSTGQTGEQYF.